Listed below are T cell receptor beta chains from one sample, sequenced in a study of human T cells and chemical hapten exposure. TCRdb re-called the RACE reads through MiXCR, storing one row per CDR3 protein. This sample has some 64,000 distinct CDR3 sequences, with approximately 11% found just once. This specimen was whole blood, taken in connection with sensitization to the hapten diphenylcyclopropenone (DPC). The receptors come from a woman in her twenties or thirties with alopecia areata. Some clones in this sample may be carry-over from other donors' samples. Both conserved end residues are part of each CDR3. A D gene is named only where the DNA matches it firmly. Rows may omit the clone size; those that give it use once, few, many or a size class.

size,J,D,V,CDR3,DNA
many,TRBJ1-1,TRBD1,TRBV6-1,CASSDFYLTGKTEAFF,TGTGCCAGCAGTGACTTCTACTTGACAGGGAAGACTGAAGCTTTCTTT
NA,TRBJ1-4,NA,TRBV10-3,CAISESLWTENEKLFF,TGTGCCATCAGTGAGTCCCTTTGGACAGAGAATGAAAAACTGTTTTTT
NA,TRBJ1-1,NA,TRBV12-3/TRBV12-4,CASSQGATEAFF,TGTGCCAGCAGCCAAGGAGCCACTGAAGCTTTCTTT
NA,TRBJ1-1,NA,TRBV7-8,CASSLVRGLRGRTGAEAFF,TGTGCCAGCAGCTTAGTTCGAGGGCTCAGAGGCCGGACTGGCGCTGAAGCTTTCTTT
NA,TRBJ2-6,NA,TRBV29-1,CSVISGANVLTF,TGCAGCGTCATCTCTGGGGCCAACGTCCTGACTTTC
few,TRBJ2-7,NA,TRBV5-1,CASSLAWQGHYEQYF,TGCGCCAGCAGCTTGGCCTGGCAGGGACACTACGAGCAGTACTTC
many,TRBJ2-7,NA,TRBV20-1,CSASTGASYEQYF,TGCAGTGCTAGCACCGGGGCCTCCTACGAGCAGTACTTC
NA,TRBJ2-1,TRBD2,TRBV19,CASSIPTSGYREQFF,TGTGCCAGTAGTATCCCGACTAGCGGGTACCGTGAGCAGTTCTTC
NA,TRBJ1-1,TRBD1,TRBV6-6,CASTPGTATMNTEAFF,TGTGCCAGCACCCCCGGGACAGCGACGATGAACACTGAAGCTTTCTTT
few,TRBJ2-1,NA,TRBV28,CASSLWEVFQFF,TGTGCCAGCAGTTTATGGGAGGTGTTCCAGTTCTTC
many,TRBJ2-1,TRBD2,TRBV7-6,CASSLGGLTYNEQFF,TGTGCCAGCAGCTTAGGGGGACTAACCTACAATGAGCAGTTCTTC
NA,TRBJ1-5,NA,TRBV7-8,CASSRQRGGQPQHF,TGTGCCAGCAGCCGTCAGAGGGGAGGTCAGCCCCAGCATTTT
NA,TRBJ2-7,NA,TRBV5-1,CASSLVGGSLDEQYF,TGCGCCAGCAGCTTGGTCGGTGGGAGCCTGGACGAGCAGTACTTC
NA,TRBJ2-5,NA,TRBV20-1,CSARGAAGRQETQYF,TGCAGTGCTAGAGGCGCGGCGGGGCGTCAAGAGACCCAGTACTTC
many,TRBJ2-1,NA,TRBV20-1,CSAIRDQSSYNEQFF,TGCAGTGCTATCCGGGACCAGAGCTCCTACAATGAGCAGTTCTTC
NA,TRBJ2-3,TRBD1,TRBV11-2,CASSEQGNVDTQYF,TGTGCCAGCAGCGAACAGGGGAACGTAGATACGCAGTATTTT
few,TRBJ2-1,TRBD2,TRBV29-1,CSVGTSGSLQFF,TGCAGCGTCGGGACTAGCGGGAGCCTACAGTTCTTC
NA,TRBJ2-3,NA,TRBV6-2/TRBV6-3,CASSYESGKPDTQYF,TGTGCCAGCAGTTATGAGAGCGGCAAGCCAGATACGCAGTATTTT
NA,TRBJ2-1,NA,TRBV4-1,CASSQADGIRTNEQFF,TGCGCCAGCAGCCAAGCTGACGGGATACGGACCAATGAGCAGTTCTTC
NA,TRBJ2-5,NA,TRBV4-2,CASSQVSDGQETQYF,TGTGCCAGCAGCCAGGTCTCGGACGGTCAAGAGACCCAGTACTTC
few,TRBJ1-2,NA,TRBV5-6,CASSLGDRYNYGYTF,TGTGCCAGCAGCTTGGGGGACCGCTATAACTATGGCTACACCTTC
NA,TRBJ2-2,NA,TRBV6-2/TRBV6-3,CASRKPATGELFF,TGTGCCAGCAGAAAGCCGGCTACCGGGGAGCTGTTTTTT
NA,TRBJ2-1,NA,TRBV9,CASSAAGTLYNEQFF,TGTGCCAGCAGCGCCGCCGGGACACTCTACAATGAGCAGTTCTTC
few,TRBJ1-2,TRBD1,TRBV7-8,CASSLVDRADGYTF,TGTGCCAGCAGCTTAGTAGACAGGGCAGACGGCTACACCTTC
NA,TRBJ2-6,NA,TRBV14,CASSPPFGVNSSGANVLTF,TGTGCCAGCAGCCCACCTTTCGGGGTAAACAGCTCTGGGGCCAACGTCCTGACTTTC
NA,TRBJ2-1,NA,TRBV6-5,CASSYSGGLEQFF,TGTGCCAGCAGTTACTCTGGCGGTCTGGAGCAGTTCTTC
NA,TRBJ2-7,NA,TRBV6-2/TRBV6-3,CASTPRGGSPYGQYF,TGTGCCAGCACTCCCCGAGGGGGGTCCCCCTACGGGCAGTACTTC
few,TRBJ2-3,NA,TRBV7-6,CASSKYNRRDTQYF,TGTGCCAGCAGCAAATACAACCGGAGAGATACGCAGTATTTT
few,TRBJ2-5,NA,TRBV6-6,CASSSNPQETQYF,TGTGCCAGCAGTTCCAACCCCCAGGAGACCCAGTACTTC
NA,TRBJ1-5,NA,TRBV27,CASRPLSYSNQPQHF,TGTGCCAGCAGGCCTCTTTCCTATAGCAATCAGCCCCAGCATTTT
many,TRBJ1-6,NA,TRBV28,CASSLSTKFSYNSPLHF,TGTGCCAGCAGTTTGTCAACGAAATTTTCTTATAATTCACCCCTCCACTTT
few,TRBJ2-6,NA,TRBV7-2,CASSFPRMGGANVLTF,TGTGCCAGCAGCTTTCCTCGCATGGGCGGGGCCAACGTCCTGACTTTC
NA,TRBJ2-1,NA,TRBV11-1,CASSRVGDAFNEQFF,TGTGCCAGCAGTAGGGTGGGGGACGCTTTTAATGAGCAGTTCTTC
few,TRBJ2-5,TRBD1,TRBV20-1,CSACPDRGETQYF,TGCAGTGCCTGCCCTGACAGGGGAGAGACCCAGTACTTC
many,TRBJ1-1,NA,TRBV29-1,CSVDDSNTEAFF,TGCAGCGTTGACGACAGTAACACTGAAGCTTTCTTT
many,TRBJ1-2,NA,TRBV12-3/TRBV12-4,CASTETFNYGYTF,TGTGCCAGCACAGAGACCTTTAACTATGGCTACACCTTC
NA,TRBJ1-6,TRBD1,TRBV13,CASSSRQGSPLHF,TGTGCCAGCAGCTCCCGACAGGGATCACCCCTCCACTTT
NA,TRBJ1-2,NA,TRBV7-9,CASSVDSFYGYTF,TGTGCCAGCAGCGTAGACAGTTTTTATGGCTACACCTTC
many,TRBJ1-6,NA,TRBV10-3,CAISGRAVSSYNSPLHF,TGTGCCATCAGTGGACGGGCAGTGAGCTCCTATAATTCACCCCTCCACTTT
few,TRBJ1-6,NA,TRBV9,CASSVGLLSRPLHF,TGTGCCAGCAGCGTCGGACTGTTGTCTAGACCCCTCCACTTT
few,TRBJ2-1,TRBD2,TRBV7-9,CASSLTGLSYNEQFF,TGTGCCAGCAGCCTTACGGGACTATCCTACAATGAGCAGTTCTTC
NA,TRBJ2-7,TRBD1,TRBV4-2,CASSQEDRDYEQYF,TGTGCCAGCAGCCAAGAAGACAGGGATTACGAGCAGTACTTC
NA,TRBJ1-5,TRBD1,TRBV2,CASKATGTGSNQPQHF,TGTGCCAGCAAGGCGACAGGGACGGGAAGCAATCAGCCCCAGCATTTT
few,TRBJ1-1,TRBD1,TRBV27,CASSPWTGGHPEAFF,TGTGCCAGCAGTCCCTGGACAGGGGGGCACCCTGAAGCTTTCTTT
few,TRBJ2-1,NA,TRBV12-3/TRBV12-4,CASNTPWAGHNEQFF,TGTGCCAGCAACACCCCTTGGGCCGGCCACAATGAGCAGTTCTTC
few,TRBJ2-6,NA,TRBV4-2,CASSSGGVSGANVLTF,TGTGCCAGCAGTTCAGGGGGGGTCTCTGGGGCCAACGTCCTGACTTTC
NA,TRBJ2-4,NA,TRBV9,CASSGRNDIQYF,TGTGCCAGCAGCGGTAGAAATGACATTCAGTACTTC
NA,TRBJ2-1,TRBD2,TRBV19,CASAGTSVSHEQFF,TGTGCCAGTGCCGGGACTAGCGTGTCCCATGAGCAGTTCTTC
few,TRBJ1-2,NA,TRBV4-3,CASSQDLEGRDYGYTF,TGCGCCAGCAGCCAAGATCTTGAGGGTAGAGACTATGGCTACACCTTC
many,TRBJ2-4,TRBD2,TRBV10-2,CASSVLAGGMIAKNIQYF,TGCGCCAGCAGTGTGCTAGCGGGAGGTATGATAGCCAAAAACATTCAGTACTTC
NA,TRBJ1-2,NA,TRBV9,CASKGNNYGYTF,TGTGCCAGCAAAGGGAACAACTATGGCTACACCTTC
NA,TRBJ2-2,NA,TRBV12-3/TRBV12-4,CASNNRASTGELFF,TGTGCCAGTAACAACAGGGCTAGCACCGGGGAGCTGTTTTTT
many,TRBJ1-4,TRBD1,TRBV5-1,CASSSGTGATNEKLFF,TGCGCCAGCAGCTCCGGGACAGGAGCAACTAATGAAAAACTGTTTTTT
few,TRBJ2-2,NA,TRBV29-1,CSVEVQTPGELFF,TGCAGCGTTGAAGTGCAGACCCCCGGGGAGCTGTTTTTT
few,TRBJ2-7,NA,TRBV6-5,CASTRGHEQYF,TGTGCCAGCACCAGGGGCCACGAGCAGTACTTC
NA,TRBJ1-2,NA,TRBV29-1,CSVDSTYGYTF,TGCAGCGTTGACAGTACCTATGGCTACACCTTC
few,TRBJ1-2,NA,TRBV18,CASHTTGDSIYGYTF,TGTGCCAGCCACACGACCGGGGATTCGATCTATGGCTACACCTTC
many,TRBJ1-5,NA,TRBV7-2,CASSFAFSNQPQHF,TGTGCCAGCAGCTTTGCATTTAGCAATCAGCCCCAGCATTTT
many,TRBJ2-3,NA,TRBV12-3/TRBV12-4,CASRFEGTDTQYF,TGTGCCAGCAGGTTCGAGGGGACAGATACGCAGTATTTT
NA,TRBJ1-4,NA,TRBV28,CASSLSGFEEKLFF,TGTGCCAGCAGTTTGTCCGGTTTTGAGGAAAAACTGTTTTTT